A single sample gave rise to the 13 T cell receptor beta chains below, sequenced in a study of blood T cell repertoires in COVID-19. Assay used: immunoSEQ multiplex PCR; TCRdb lists only in-frame clones, some missing. The profile covers under 20,000 clones, with around nine tenths appearing a single time and 7.9% taken by the ten largest. Sequenced material: peripheral blood. The receptor source for this set is a human donor with active COVID-19. The donor label of this sample is uncertain.

The CDR3 DNA reads as TGCAGCGTTGTGCCTAGGCCTGGCGAGCAGTTCTTC. Translating it yields CSVVPRPGEQFF. The chain uses TRBV29-1 and TRBJ2-1; D is undetermined. Trimming pared 4 bases from V and 10 bases from J, leaving 14 bases between. Germline lookup yields CDR1 SQVTM and CDR2 ANQGSEA. The CDR3 loop spans 12 amino acids.

The chain employs TRBV10-2 and TRBJ2-2, with 11 bases matching TRBD2. V lost 6 bases to trimming and J lost 4 bases; unmatched junction nucleotides: 7. The CDR3 covers 16 residues. Looked up from germline, CDR1 is WSHSY and CDR2 is SAAADI. In nucleotides, the CDR3 is TGCGCCAGCAGCGATACTAGCGGGAGAAGCACCGGGGAGCTGTTTTTT. Translation: CASSDTSGRSTGELFF.

The chain carries TRBV30 and TRBJ2-1, with a weak D call TRBD2 (6 bases). The V and J ends lost 0 bases and 8 bases respectively, with 17 bases between them. Germline V gene sequence: CDR1 GTSNPN, CDR2 SVGIG (reference sequence). The CDR3 sequence is 15 residues long. The CDR3, as DNA: TGTGCCTGGAGTGTACCGGGCGGGGCGGGGTATGAGCAGTTCTTC. This sequence encodes CAWSVPGGAGYEQFF.

The chain has TRBV7-9 and TRBJ2-7; tentatively, D is TRBD1 (6 bases). V was shortened by 5 bases and J by 0 bases, with 14 bases between the two germline ends. Germline CDR1 SEHNR, CDR2 FQNEAQ (reference sequence). The CDR3 has 15 residues. CDR3 coding DNA: TGTGCCAGCAGCCTACTAGGACAGTTCTCCTACGAGCAGTACTTC. Residues: CASSLLGQFSYEQYF.

This rearrangement joins TRBV11-3 to TRBJ2-5; 7 positions agree with TRBD1. Germline CDR1 and CDR2: SGHNT and YENEEA. This CDR3 is built from 16 residues. Trimming took 6 bases from V and 5 from J; bases not matched to a gene: 15. Here the CDR3 reads CASSFPPQTGSETQYF. CDR3 DNA sequence: TGTGCCAGCAGTTTTCCCCCTCAGACAGGGTCGGAGACCCAGTACTTC.

This clone has only a few counts. This sequence joins TRBV5-6 and TRBJ1-3; possibly TRBD1 for D (5 bases). This CDR3 region has 15 residues. V was pared by 1 base and J by 7 bases, with 15 bases between. Germline loops: CDR1 SGHDT, CDR2 YYEEEE. This CDR3 reads CASSLSGVVVNTIYF. CDR3 DNA sequence: TGTGCCAGCAGCTTGTCGGGGGTGGTTGTCAACACCATATATTTT.

This chain joins TRBV18 and TRBJ1-4, with unresolved D. CDR1 and CDR2 from the germline V gene are KGHSH and LQKENI. Between the trimmed V and J ends, which lost 2 bases and 6 bases, there was a span of 13 bases. The CDR3 runs 15 residues. The CDR3 spells CASSPSTVGDEKLFF. DNA for the CDR3: TGTGCCAGCTCACCATCCACGGTGGGCGATGAAAAACTGTTTTTT.

The J gene is TRBJ2-2, the V gene TRBV29-1; 10 nucleotides line up with TRBD2. Trimming removed 8 bases from V and 5 bases from J; junction bases left unmatched: 8. The germline V gene encodes CDR1 SQVTM and CDR2 ANQGSEA. The CDR3 sequence is 14 residues long. For the CDR3, the DNA is TGCAGCACAATAGCGGGAGGTCGGACCGGGGAGCTGTTTTTT. It specifies CSTIAGGRTGELFF.

The V gene is TRBV13, the J gene TRBJ2-7; a weak D match, TRBD1 (6 bases). The V end was cut by 0 bases, the J end by 3 bases, with 6 bases between. Germline V gene data show CDR1 as PRHDT and CDR2 as FYEKMQ (reference sequence). The CDR3 runs to 13 residues. The DNA of the CDR3 is TGTGCCAGCAGCTTAGGGACAGGCTACGAGCAGTACTTC. It specifies CASSLGTGYEQYF.

This clone came up once. The rearrangement links TRBV9 to TRBJ2-1; 13 bases align to TRBD2. The CDR3 has 15 residues. Germline values: CDR1 SGDLS, CDR2 YYNGEE. V was pared by 3 bases and J by 9 bases, with 6 bases of the junction left unmatched. CDR3 bases: TGTGCCAGCAGCGCCCCCGGGACTAGCGGGATTGAGCAGTTCTTC. Encoded protein: CASSAPGTSGIEQFF.

The chain uses TRBV7-9 and TRBJ2-1; 10 bases fit TRBD2. Germline CDR1 and CDR2: SEHNR and FQNEAQ (reference sequence). With 4 bases clipped from V and 4 bases from J, the junction kept 7 bases outside the gene matches. The CDR3 runs to 16 residues. The CDR3 protein is CASSSSGSAQYNEQFF. The CDR3 DNA is TGTGCCAGCAGCTCTAGCGGGAGTGCCCAGTACAATGAGCAGTTCTTC.

The CDR3, as DNA: TGTGCCACCAGCAGACAGGGTTTGATCACAGATACGCAGTATTTT. It codes for CATSRQGLITDTQYF. This rearrangement joins TRBV15 to TRBJ2-3, with a tentative D call TRBD1 (5 bases). Germline CDR1 and CDR2: LNHNV and YYDKDF (reference sequence). The CDR3 is 15 amino acids. Trimming removed 2 bases from V and 2 bases from J, with 11 bases in between.

The chain uses TRBV7-8 and TRBJ2-3; 8 nucleotides agree with TRBD2. The V gene end was trimmed by 1 base and the J gene end by 6 bases; junction bases not matched to a gene: 6. Looked up from germline, CDR1 is SGHVS and CDR2 is FQNEAQ. The CDR3 totals 15 residues. CDR3 amino acids: CASSLGTGTRDTQYF. CDR3 sequence (DNA): TGTGCCAGCAGCTTAGGAACCGGGACTAGGGATACGCAGTATTTT.